This is a list of T cell receptor beta chains from one sample in a study of graft-versus-host responses after intestinal transplantation. Only in-frame clones appear in the TCRdb table, and some are missing; sequencing was by immunoSEQ multiplex PCR. The sample lists some 110,000 clones, more than 85% occurring once. What these receptors recognize is not known. Here the sequenced sample was unstimulated CD4+ T cells sorted from spleen or lymph node cells, taken before intestinal transplant. These receptors were collected from a human donor who received an intestinal transplant. The CDR3 runs from the conserved cysteine through the conserved F or W. A D gene is named only where the DNA matches it firmly.

v_call	j_call	d_call	cdr3_nt	cdr3_aa
TRBV20-1	TRBJ2-5	-	TGCAGTGCTAGATCGGGAGAGACCCAGTACTTC	CSARSGETQYF
TRBV10-3	TRBJ1-3	-	TGTGCCATCAGCGATACACCCGACAGGACCACTGGAAACACCATATATTTT	CAISDTPDRTTGNTIYF
TRBV7-3	TRBJ2-3	-	TGTGCCAGCAGCTTAAGGGGACCAGATACGCAGTATTTT	CASSLRGPDTQYF
TRBV29-1	TRBJ2-7	-	TGCAGCGTTGAAGAGCAACGATCCCGTAGGGAGCAGTACTTC	CSVEEQRSRREQYF
TRBV6-1	TRBJ1-5	TRBD1	TGTGCCAGCAGTGAGCAGACAGGGTGGCAGCCCCAGCATTTT	CASSEQTGWQPQHF
TRBV6-1	TRBJ1-2	-	TGTGCCAGCAGTGAATTTTTGGAGCCGCGGTTACACTATGGCTACACCTTC	CASSEFLEPRLHYGYTF
TRBV4-1	TRBJ2-1	-	TGCGCCAGCAGCCAATTAGTCTTGTCCTACAATGAGCAGTTCTTC	CASSQLVLSYNEQFF
TRBV5-1	TRBJ2-7	TRBD1	TGCGCCAGCAGCACCCGGGACAGACTCTACGAGCAGTACTTC	CASSTRDRLYEQYF
TRBV5-1	TRBJ1-2	TRBD1	TGCGCCAGCAGTTTAACAGGGGAGGATGGCTACACCTTC	CASSLTGEDGYTF
TRBV28	TRBJ2-7	TRBD2	TGTGCCAGCCACAACACGGGGGGGGCGTCAACCTACGAGCAGTACTTC	CASHNTGGASTYEQYF
TRBV18	TRBJ2-5	-	TGTGCCAGCTCACCACCGGTTACGGGAGAGAGGGAGACCCAGTACTTC	CASSPPVTGERETQYF
TRBV5-1	TRBJ1-2	-	TGCGCCAGCAGCAAGGAGGGGCATGGCTACACCTTC	CASSKEGHGYTF
TRBV7-6	TRBJ2-4	TRBD1	TGTGCCAGCAGCTTAGGCGACAGGGGGGACATTCAGTACTTC	CASSLGDRGDIQYF
TRBV5-4	TRBJ2-7	-	TGTGCCAGCAGCTTGTCACTAACAAACTACGAGCAGTACTTC	CASSLSLTNYEQYF
TRBV19	TRBJ2-4	-	TGTGCCAGTAGTGTACAGGTAGCCCTTTTTCAGTACTTC	CASSVQVALFQYF
TRBV11-1	TRBJ2-2	TRBD2	TGTGCCAGCAGCTTCCCTACCGGCGGGGGGAACACCGGGGAGCTGTTTTTT	CASSFPTGGGNTGELFF
TRBV4-1	TRBJ2-4	-	TGCGCCAGCAGCCAACCAGGGTCAGCCAAAAACATTCAGTACTTC	CASSQPGSAKNIQYF
TRBV6-5	TRBJ2-5	-	TGTGCCAGCAGTTACAGAGGGCCGGGAGAGACCCAGTACTTC	CASSYRGPGETQYF
TRBV29-1	TRBJ2-3	-	TGCAGCGCGAACGGCCATGGCGGGGCCCGCACAGATACGCAGTATTTT	CSANGHGGARTDTQYF
TRBV6-1	TRBJ2-7	-	TGTGCCAGCATTAGGCAGGGCGTTGACGAGCAGTACTTC	CASIRQGVDEQYF
TRBV5-1	TRBJ2-7	-	TGCGCCAGCAGCGAATTAACCCTCGGGAATTCCCTCTCCGAGCAGTACTTC	CASSELTLGNSLSEQYF
TRBV5-1	TRBJ1-4	-	TGCGCCAGCAGCTTGGAACCCGCTGCTAATGAAAAACTGTTTTTT	CASSLEPAANEKLFF
TRBV19	TRBJ1-2	-	TGTGCCAGTAGTTCCGGACAGCGAACTTTATATGGCTACACCTTC	CASSSGQRTLYGYTF
TRBV6-1	TRBJ1-1	TRBD1	TGTGCCAGCAGCGACTCACTACAGGGGCGCACTGAAGCTTTCTTT	CASSDSLQGRTEAFF
TRBV28	TRBJ2-2	-	TGTGCCAGCAGTTTAGGTCTGCGGCCCGGGGAGCTGTTTTTT	CASSLGLRPGELFF
TRBV7-6	TRBJ2-2	-	TGTGCCAGCAGTTACTCAGGTGGCCGGGAGCTGTTTTTT	CASSYSGGRELFF